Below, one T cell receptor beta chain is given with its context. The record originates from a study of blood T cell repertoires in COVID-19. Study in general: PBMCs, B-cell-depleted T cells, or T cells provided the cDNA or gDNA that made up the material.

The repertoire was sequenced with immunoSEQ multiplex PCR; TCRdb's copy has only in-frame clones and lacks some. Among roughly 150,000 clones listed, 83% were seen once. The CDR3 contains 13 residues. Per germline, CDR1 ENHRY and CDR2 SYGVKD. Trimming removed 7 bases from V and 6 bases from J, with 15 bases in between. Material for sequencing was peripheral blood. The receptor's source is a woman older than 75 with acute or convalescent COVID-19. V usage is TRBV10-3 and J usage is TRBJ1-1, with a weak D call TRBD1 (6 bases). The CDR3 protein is CAINAGVDAEAFF. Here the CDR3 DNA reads TGTGCCATCAATGCAGGGGTGGATGCTGAAGCTTTCTTT.